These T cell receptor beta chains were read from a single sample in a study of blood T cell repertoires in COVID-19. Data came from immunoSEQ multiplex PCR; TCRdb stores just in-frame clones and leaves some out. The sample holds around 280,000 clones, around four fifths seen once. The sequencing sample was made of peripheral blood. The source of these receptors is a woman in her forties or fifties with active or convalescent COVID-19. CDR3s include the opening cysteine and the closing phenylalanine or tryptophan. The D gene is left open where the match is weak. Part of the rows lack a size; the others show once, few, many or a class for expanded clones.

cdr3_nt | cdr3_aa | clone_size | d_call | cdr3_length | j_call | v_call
TGTGCCAGCAGCGTAGTCGGGGGAAACACAGATACGCAGTATTTT | CASSVVGGNTDTQYF | . | . | 15 | TRBJ2-3 | TRBV9
TGCAGCGTGGCGGGTACAGATACGCAGTATTTT | CSVAGTDTQYF | . | . | 11 | TRBJ2-3 | TRBV29-1
TGTGCCAGCCAAAGTCCCCGGGAGGGGTTTTACAATGAGCAGTTCTTC | CASQSPREGFYNEQFF | . | TRBD2 | 16 | TRBJ2-1 | TRBV5-4
TGTGCCAGCAGCCCACCACTGAGGGGACTAGCGGAGTCCTACAATGAGCAGTTCTTC | CASSPPLRGLAESYNEQFF | . | TRBD2 | 19 | TRBJ2-1 | TRBV7-9
TGTGCCAGCAGCTTGACTAGCGGGACGAGGGAGCAGTACTTC | CASSLTSGTREQYF | . | TRBD2 | 14 | TRBJ2-7 | TRBV5-6
TGTGCCAGCTCACCCCAGGGACTAGGAGCCGGGGAGCTGTTTTTT | CASSPQGLGAGELFF | . | TRBD2 | 15 | TRBJ2-2 | TRBV18
TGTGCCAGCAGCCAAGCGGCAGGGTGGGATCAGCCCCAGCATTTT | CASSQAAGWDQPQHF | once | . | 15 | TRBJ1-5 | TRBV3-1/TRBV3-2
TGTGCCAGCAGCTTGGACAGGGTAAGCACTGAAGCTTTCTTT | CASSLDRVSTEAFF | once | . | 14 | TRBJ1-1 | TRBV5-4
TGTGCCAGTATCCGGACAGGGAACACTGAAGCTTTCTTT | CASIRTGNTEAFF | . | TRBD1 | 13 | TRBJ1-1 | TRBV19
TGTGCCAGCAGTTTATACAGGTTGCCGAACACTGAAGCTTTCTTT | CASSLYRLPNTEAFF | . | . | 15 | TRBJ1-1 | TRBV28
TGTGCCAGTAGTTTCCAGGGCCAACCTTATGGCTACACCTTC | CASSFQGQPYGYTF | . | . | 14 | TRBJ1-2 | TRBV19
TGTGCCAGCAGCTTTAACGAGGGTGAAAAACTGTTTTTT | CASSFNEGEKLFF | . | . | 13 | TRBJ1-4 | TRBV7-9
TGTGCCATCGGAGACCGCAGGACTAGCGATGAGCAGTTCTTC | CAIGDRRTSDEQFF | . | TRBD2 | 14 | TRBJ2-1 | TRBV2
TGTGCCAGCAGCGTAGGAGTAGGGTGGGAGGGCCGGAGAGATACGCAGTATTTT | CASSVGVGWEGRRDTQYF | . | TRBD2 | 18 | TRBJ2-3 | TRBV9
TGTGCCAGTAGTCCCACCGTAAGGACTAGCGGGACCTCCTACGAGCAGTACTTC | CASSPTVRTSGTSYEQYF | once | TRBD2 | 18 | TRBJ2-7 | TRBV19
TGCAGTGCTAGTTCCGGTCCCGGGACAGGGGTATACGAGCAGTACTTC | CSASSGPGTGVYEQYF | . | TRBD1 | 16 | TRBJ2-7 | TRBV20-1
TGTGCCAGTAGTATTTGGGCTAGCGCCACCACCGGGGAGCTGTTTTTT | CASSIWASATTGELFF | . | . | 16 | TRBJ2-2 | TRBV19